The rows below give T cell receptor beta chains drawn from one sample of a study of blood T cell repertoires in COVID-19. Repertoires were generated with immunoSEQ multiplex PCR, while TCRdb's copy carries only in-frame clones and drops some. The profile shows about 72,000 clones, roughly nine tenths of them singletons. The specimen sequenced was peripheral blood. The origin of the receptors is a human donor in a cohort sampled during active COVID-19. Each CDR3 is given without its conserved first and last residue. The listing skips clone size in some rows; elsewhere it reads once, few, many or a size class.

clone size: -; V gene: TRBV7-9; CDR3 protein: ASSLDGNSPLH
clone size: -; V gene: TRBV5-4; CDR3 protein: ASSEGLAGGNEQF
clone size: -; V gene: TRBV5-4; CDR3 protein: ASSLRDSYEQY
clone size: -; V gene: TRBV7-2; CDR3 protein: ASSLGSGRSYNEQF
clone size: few; V gene: TRBV5-3; CDR3 protein: ARSEGQGEGNTIY
clone size: -; V gene: TRBV4-3; CDR3 protein: ASSQDASETQY
clone size: -; V gene: TRBV5-1; CDR3 protein: ASSLGTDSYEQY
clone size: -; V gene: TRBV28; CDR3 protein: ASSLPPSEQY
clone size: -; V gene: TRBV14; CDR3 protein: ASSQGGGRVNYGYT
clone size: -; V gene: TRBV2; CDR3 protein: ASSQGGPEGETQY
clone size: -; V gene: TRBV9; CDR3 protein: ASSVGLAGDTQY
clone size: -; V gene: TRBV6-1; CDR3 protein: ASSEGQAENNSPLH
clone size: few; V gene: TRBV5-1; CDR3 protein: ASSYRQGRTGELF
clone size: -; V gene: TRBV9; CDR3 protein: ASSSNQGNSPLH
clone size: -; V gene: TRBV14; CDR3 protein: ASSSLGTANEKLF
clone size: once; V gene: TRBV5-4; CDR3 protein: ASSIEGTDTQY
clone size: -; V gene: TRBV4-3; CDR3 protein: ASSQDFSAGGYTQY
clone size: -; V gene: TRBV19; CDR3 protein: ASTSTGGGYGYT
clone size: -; V gene: TRBV7-3; CDR3 protein: ASSPLGDNNEQF
clone size: -; V gene: TRBV18; CDR3 protein: ASSAGIDTGELF
clone size: -; V gene: TRBV5-1; CDR3 protein: ASSRATSFNEQF
clone size: -; V gene: TRBV27; CDR3 protein: ASSFWQGAVGQPQH
clone size: -; V gene: TRBV5-4; CDR3 protein: ASSLSQRASTDTQY
clone size: -; V gene: TRBV18; CDR3 protein: ASSPAQTYGYT
clone size: -; V gene: TRBV5-1; CDR3 protein: ASSGGSGVRADTQY
clone size: -; V gene: TRBV19; CDR3 protein: ASSIALAGETYEQY
clone size: -; V gene: TRBV18; CDR3 protein: ASSPITGDYNEQF
clone size: -; V gene: TRBV3-1/TRBV3-2; CDR3 protein: ASSQRFAGPYEQY
clone size: -; V gene: TRBV2; CDR3 protein: ASSEAGTGEGYT
clone size: -; V gene: TRBV7-9; CDR3 protein: ASSLSPVQINYGYT
clone size: few; V gene: TRBV15; CDR3 protein: ATSRGQGTYNEQF
clone size: -; V gene: TRBV6-6; CDR3 protein: AGGREGLEGYT
clone size: once; V gene: TRBV7-8; CDR3 protein: ASSFGQLNYGYT
clone size: -; V gene: TRBV7-7; CDR3 protein: ASSRGLEETQY
clone size: -; V gene: TRBV6-5; CDR3 protein: ASSRGGDEQY
clone size: -; V gene: TRBV7-2; CDR3 protein: ASSLSANEKLF
clone size: -; V gene: TRBV11-3; CDR3 protein: ASSWDRNTEAF
clone size: -; V gene: TRBV7-9; CDR3 protein: ASSLGGTDTQY
clone size: -; V gene: TRBV19; CDR3 protein: ASSLTSAGKSYEQY
clone size: -; V gene: TRBV5-4; CDR3 protein: ASSLGGLNTGELF
clone size: -; V gene: TRBV6-1; CDR3 protein: ASSEARTSGSPARETQY
clone size: -; V gene: TRBV5-1; CDR3 protein: ASSLQPIGRGGGEQF
clone size: -; V gene: TRBV28; CDR3 protein: ASSLAGVTDTQY
clone size: -; V gene: TRBV7-2; CDR3 protein: ASSTRGEREQY
clone size: -; V gene: TRBV6-5; CDR3 protein: ASSLAGWGINEQF
clone size: -; V gene: TRBV5-4; CDR3 protein: ASSPGTLASRQTQY
clone size: -; V gene: TRBV3-1/TRBV3-2; CDR3 protein: ASSQDTRGETQY
clone size: -; V gene: TRBV4-2; CDR3 protein: ASSQGGGSYNEQF
clone size: -; V gene: TRBV7-2; CDR3 protein: ASSRRGGNQPQH
clone size: once; V gene: TRBV28; CDR3 protein: ASSFTGGGTYYGYT
clone size: -; V gene: TRBV4-3; CDR3 protein: ASSRDDRRTGELF